The clone carrying this TCR beta chain is a singleton in its sample. The V segment lost 6 bases and the J segment 3 bases; nucleotides outside the gene matches: 10. Per the germline V gene, CDR1 is MNHEY and CDR2 is SVGEGT. This CDR3 region has 19 residues. This sample is drawn from a study of blood T cell repertoires in COVID-19. For the study at large: Donors in the United States, Italy and Spain gave samples during acute or convalescent COVID-19.

Profiling relied on immunoSEQ multiplex PCR, and the TCRdb table lists in-frame clones only, not all of them. Altogether some 160,000 clones are present, around nine tenths being singletons, with the ten largest covering less than 3%. J is TRBJ2-2 and V is TRBV6-2 or TRBV6-3; 16 bases line up with TRBD2. This receptor was identified in an elderly woman with COVID-19, enrolled during active disease. Sequencing was performed on peripheral blood. The CDR3 is CASSPTGTSGRVDTGELFF. As DNA, the CDR3 is TGTGCCAGCAGCCCAACCGGGACTAGCGGGAGGGTCGACACCGGGGAGCTGTTTTTT.